These T cell receptor beta chains were read from a single sample in a study of T cell repertoires in cytomegalovirus infection. From the reads, TCRdb called clonotypes with MiXCR, one entry per CDR3 protein. The sample contains 290,000 or so distinct CDR3 sequences, roughly 9.3% of which appear only once. The sequencing sample was made of PBMCs. All receptors come from a human donor in good health (CMV status not recorded). Some clones in this sample may be carry-over from other donors' samples. Each CDR3 is given with its conserved first and last residue. The D gene is left open where the match is weak. Size tells how often a clone was seen (once, few, many) or the class of an expanded clone, and some rows leave it out.

V: TRBV14; D: TRBD1; J: TRBJ1-1; size: few; length: 15; CDR3: CASSPLTGGRTEAFF; DNA: TGTGCCAGCAGCCCGCTTACAGGGGGAAGGACTGAAGCTTTCTTT
V: TRBV20-1; D: -; J: TRBJ2-1; size: many; length: 16; CDR3: CSANLLGLLSYNEQFF; DNA: TGCAGTGCTAACCTTTTGGGACTCCTATCCTACAATGAGCAGTTCTTC
V: TRBV20-1; D: TRBD1; J: TRBJ2-3; size: many; length: 15; CDR3: CSATRGQKRTDTQYF; DNA: TGCAGTGCTACCAGGGGACAGAAGAGGACAGATACGCAGTATTTT
V: TRBV4-2; D: TRBD1; J: TRBJ1-1; size: -; length: 15; CDR3: CASSQADRAGTEAFF; DNA: TGTGCCAGCAGCCAAGCGGACAGGGCGGGGACTGAAGCTTTCTTT
V: TRBV7-9; D: TRBD1; J: TRBJ1-1; size: -; length: 13; CDR3: CASSLGRGQETFF; DNA: TGTGCCAGCAGCTTAGGGAGGGGACAGGAGACTTTCTTT
V: TRBV19; D: -; J: TRBJ1-5; size: many; length: 17; CDR3: CASSIGRQVTSNQPQHF; DNA: TGTGCCAGTAGTATAGGGAGACAGGTTACCTCCAATCAGCCCCAGCATTTT
V: TRBV29-1; D: TRBD2; J: TRBJ2-1; size: many; length: 13; CDR3: CSGEPASGGRQFF; DNA: TGCAGCGGCGAGCCGGCTAGCGGGGGACGGCAGTTCTTC
V: TRBV4-1; D: -; J: TRBJ2-1; size: few; length: 15; CDR3: CASSQPRDNYNEQFF; DNA: TGCGCCAGCAGCCAACCCCGGGACAACTACAATGAGCAGTTCTTC
V: TRBV14; D: -; J: TRBJ2-1; size: -; length: 16; CDR3: CASSPRWLWEDNEQFF; DNA: TGTGCCAGCAGCCCCCGTTGGCTTTGGGAGGACAATGAGCAGTTCTTC
V: TRBV2; D: -; J: TRBJ2-5; size: many; length: 15; CDR3: CASTKDSIPKETQYF; DNA: TGTGCCAGCACCAAGGACAGTATTCCAAAAGAGACCCAGTACTTC
V: TRBV7-2; D: -; J: TRBJ1-5; size: many; length: 16; CDR3: CASSLVGGASNQPQHF; DNA: TGTGCCAGCAGCTTAGTTGGGGGGGCGAGCAATCAGCCCCAGCATTTT
V: TRBV12-3/TRBV12-4; D: -; J: TRBJ2-5; size: many; length: 12; CDR3: CASSFVQETQYF; DNA: TGTGCCAGCAGTTTCGTCCAAGAGACCCAGTACTTC
V: TRBV29-1; D: -; J: TRBJ1-5; size: -; length: 14; CDR3: CSVIGDRMDQPQHF; DNA: TGCAGCGTAATTGGCGACAGGATGGATCAGCCCCAGCATTTT
V: TRBV9; D: TRBD1; J: TRBJ2-3; size: many; length: 17; CDR3: CASSVTPGQGGADTQYF; DNA: TGTGCCAGCAGCGTAACACCCGGACAGGGGGGTGCAGATACGCAGTATTTT
V: TRBV29-1; D: TRBD1; J: TRBJ1-1; size: few; length: 16; CDR3: CSVGPIEGQVRTEAFF; DNA: TGCAGCGTTGGACCTATTGAGGGACAGGTTCGTACTGAAGCTTTCTTT
V: TRBV14; D: TRBD2; J: TRBJ2-5; size: many; length: 17; CDR3: CASSLRGSGGFQETQYF; DNA: TGTGCCAGCAGCCTCCGGGGGAGCGGGGGCTTTCAAGAGACCCAGTACTTC
V: TRBV6-2/TRBV6-3; D: TRBD1; J: TRBJ1-6; size: many; length: 14; CDR3: CASSLTGPRSPLHF; DNA: TGTGCCAGCAGTCTGACAGGGCCTCGTTCACCCCTCCACTTT
V: TRBV20-1; D: -; J: TRBJ1-1; size: many; length: 16; CDR3: CSARDHLGGGGTEAFF; DNA: TGCAGTGCTAGAGATCATCTGGGGGGGGGAGGCACTGAAGCTTTCTTT
V: TRBV2; D: -; J: TRBJ2-5; size: -; length: 16; CDR3: CASSLRLGKPQETQYF; DNA: TGTGCCAGCAGTCTCCGTCTCGGGAAACCTCAAGAGACCCAGTACTTC
V: TRBV5-5; D: TRBD2; J: TRBJ2-3; size: -; length: 16; CDR3: CASSLEGLAGKDTQYF; DNA: TGTGCCAGCAGCTTGGAGGGACTAGCGGGTAAAGATACGCAGTATTTT
V: TRBV29-1; D: TRBD2; J: TRBJ2-7; size: -; length: 12; CDR3: CSVGEGRNEQYF; DNA: TGCAGCGTTGGGGAGGGGAGAAACGAGCAGTACTTC
V: TRBV6-6; D: -; J: TRBJ2-6; size: few; length: 15; CDR3: CASSYSGGGANVLTF; DNA: TGTGCCAGCAGTTACTCGGGTGGTGGGGCCAACGTCCTGACTTTC
V: TRBV5-1; D: -; J: TRBJ2-5; size: many; length: 15; CDR3: CASSLFTNNQETQYF; DNA: TGCGCCAGCAGCCTCTTCACTAATAACCAAGAGACCCAGTACTTC
V: TRBV20-1; D: TRBD1; J: TRBJ1-2; size: few; length: 16; CDR3: CSARDPTQGAAYGYTF; DNA: TGCAGTGCTAGAGATCCCACACAGGGGGCAGCCTATGGCTACACCTTC
V: TRBV6-2/TRBV6-3; D: -; J: TRBJ1-2; size: many; length: 13; CDR3: CASTKGLTIGYTF; DNA: TGTGCCAGCACTAAAGGACTCACTATCGGCTACACCTTC
V: TRBV20-1; D: TRBD2; J: TRBJ2-5; size: few; length: 15; CDR3: CSARVASGGRETQYF; DNA: TGCAGTGCTAGAGTAGCTAGCGGGGGCCGGGAGACCCAGTACTTC
V: TRBV20-1; D: -; J: TRBJ2-6; size: -; length: 17; CDR3: CSARKVGISSGANVLTF; DNA: TGCAGTGCTAGGAAGGTCGGAATATCCTCTGGGGCCAACGTCCTGACTTTC
V: TRBV20-1; D: -; J: TRBJ1-1; size: many; length: 15; CDR3: CSADGASKMNTEAFF; DNA: TGCAGTGCCGATGGGGCTTCGAAGATGAACACTGAAGCTTTCTTT
V: TRBV5-1; D: -; J: TRBJ1-1; size: many; length: 13; CDR3: CASMGKENTEAFF; DNA: TGCGCCAGCATGGGGAAGGAGAACACTGAAGCTTTCTTT
V: TRBV7-2; D: TRBD1; J: TRBJ1-2; size: many; length: 13; CDR3: CASSRDRVGGYTF; DNA: TGTGCCAGCAGCCGAGACAGGGTAGGAGGCTACACCTTC
V: TRBV5-1; D: -; J: TRBJ2-3; size: -; length: 16; CDR3: CASSLITPTGTDTQYF; DNA: TGCGCCAGCAGCTTGATCACTCCGACGGGCACAGATACGCAGTATTTT
V: TRBV20-1; D: -; J: TRBJ1-1; size: many; length: 15; CDR3: CSATTGGQKNTEAFF; DNA: TGCAGTGCCACGACCGGGGGGCAGAAAAACACTGAAGCTTTCTTT
V: TRBV4-1; D: -; J: TRBJ2-7; size: many; length: 14; CDR3: CASSQAVTFYEQYF; DNA: TGCGCCAGCAGCCAAGCCGTGACATTCTACGAGCAGTACTTC
V: TRBV29-1; D: TRBD1; J: TRBJ1-2; size: many; length: 14; CDR3: CSVERTDRAYGYTF; DNA: TGCAGCGTTGAACGTACGGACAGGGCATACGGCTACACCTTC
V: TRBV20-1; D: TRBD1; J: TRBJ2-2; size: few; length: 16; CDR3: CSARAVTGGFIGELFF; DNA: TGCAGTGCTAGAGCGGTGACAGGGGGATTTATCGGGGAGCTGTTTTTT
V: TRBV5-4; D: -; J: TRBJ2-7; size: once; length: 16; CDR3: CASSLASGKGGYEQYF; DNA: TGTGCCAGCAGCTTGGCCTCGGGTAAGGGAGGCTACGAGCAGTACTTC
V: TRBV28; D: TRBD1; J: TRBJ2-3; size: -; length: 15; CDR3: CASSFRTGLTDTQYF; DNA: TGTGCCAGCAGCTTCCGGACAGGGCTCACAGATACGCAGTATTTT
V: TRBV10-1; D: -; J: TRBJ1-1; size: few; length: 13; CDR3: CASSEIRTAEAFF; DNA: TGCGCCAGCAGTGAGATCAGGACGGCTGAAGCTTTCTTT
V: TRBV2; D: -; J: TRBJ1-1; size: many; length: 16; CDR3: CASTAPPNKLNTEAFF; DNA: TGTGCCAGCACCGCCCCCCCGAACAAACTGAACACTGAAGCTTTCTTT
V: TRBV7-2; D: -; J: TRBJ2-1; size: many; length: 16; CDR3: CASSLLTIPPYNEQFF; DNA: TGTGCCAGCAGCTTACTAACTATCCCTCCCTACAATGAGCAGTTCTTC
V: TRBV12-3/TRBV12-4; D: -; J: TRBJ2-6; size: few; length: 15; CDR3: CASSLLISGANVLTF; DNA: TGTGCCAGCAGTTTACTGATCTCTGGGGCCAACGTCCTGACTTTC
V: TRBV20-1; D: TRBD2; J: TRBJ2-1; size: many; length: 16; CDR3: CSAFTSGESSYNEQFF; DNA: TGCAGTGCTTTTACTAGCGGGGAGAGCTCCTACAATGAGCAGTTCTTC
V: TRBV6-5; D: TRBD1; J: TRBJ2-2; size: many; length: 15; CDR3: CASSSTGGNTGELFF; DNA: TGTGCCAGCAGCTCCACAGGGGGCAACACCGGGGAGCTGTTTTTT
V: TRBV6-6; D: -; J: TRBJ1-1; size: many; length: 17; CDR3: CASSYLQGRGRGTEAFF; DNA: TGTGCCAGCAGTTACCTCCAGGGAAGGGGACGGGGCACTGAAGCTTTCTTT
V: TRBV15; D: -; J: TRBJ2-5; size: many; length: 15; CDR3: CATSRARSVQETQYF; DNA: TGTGCCACCAGCAGAGCCAGGTCGGTACAAGAGACCCAGTACTTC
V: TRBV2; D: -; J: TRBJ2-1; size: -; length: 19; CDR3: CASSESRGGGLSKLNEQFF; DNA: TGTGCCAGCAGTGAAAGCCGGGGTGGGGGACTGAGCAAATTAAATGAGCAGTTCTTC
V: TRBV28; D: TRBD1; J: TRBJ2-1; size: many; length: 16; CDR3: CASSGGGQGAYNEQFF; DNA: TGTGCCAGCAGTGGGGGGGGACAGGGGGCTTACAATGAGCAGTTCTTC
V: TRBV6-4; D: TRBD1; J: TRBJ1-2; size: many; length: 15; CDR3: CASSVAQGNLYGYTF; DNA: TGTGCCAGCAGTGTCGCACAGGGGAACCTCTATGGCTACACCTTC
V: TRBV7-8; D: -; J: TRBJ2-5; size: many; length: 18; CDR3: CASSFPLGAGAKRETQYF; DNA: TGTGCCAGCAGCTTCCCCTTGGGGGCGGGGGCGAAGAGGGAGACCCAGTACTTC
V: TRBV29-1; D: TRBD1; J: TRBJ1-2; size: many; length: 17; CDR3: CSVERRQGKIKTYGYTF; DNA: TGCAGCGTTGAAAGGAGACAGGGGAAAATCAAAACCTATGGCTACACCTTC
V: TRBV5-1; D: -; J: TRBJ1-4; size: many; length: 13; CDR3: CASSWQGDEKLFF; DNA: TGCGCCAGCAGTTGGCAGGGTGATGAAAAACTGTTTTTT